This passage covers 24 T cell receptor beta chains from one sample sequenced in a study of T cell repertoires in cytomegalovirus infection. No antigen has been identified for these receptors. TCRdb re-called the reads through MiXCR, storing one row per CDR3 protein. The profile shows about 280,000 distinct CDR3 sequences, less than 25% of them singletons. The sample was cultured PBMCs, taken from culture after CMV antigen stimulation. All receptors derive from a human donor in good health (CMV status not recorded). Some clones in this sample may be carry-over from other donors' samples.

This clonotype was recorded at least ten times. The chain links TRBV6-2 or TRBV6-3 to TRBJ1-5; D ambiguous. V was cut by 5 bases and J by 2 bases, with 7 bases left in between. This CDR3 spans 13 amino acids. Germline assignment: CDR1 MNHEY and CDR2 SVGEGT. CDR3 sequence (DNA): TGTGCCAGCAGTAGGCTCCGCAATCAGCCCCAGCATTTT. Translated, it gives CASSRLRNQPQHF.

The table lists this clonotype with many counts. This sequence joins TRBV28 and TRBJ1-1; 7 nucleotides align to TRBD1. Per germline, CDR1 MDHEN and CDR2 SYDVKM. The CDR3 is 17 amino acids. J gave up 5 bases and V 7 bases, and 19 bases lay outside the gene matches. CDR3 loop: CASMLRALPGGWTEAFF. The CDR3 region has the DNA TGTGCCAGCATGTTAAGGGCCCTGCCAGGGGGATGGACTGAAGCTTTCTTT.

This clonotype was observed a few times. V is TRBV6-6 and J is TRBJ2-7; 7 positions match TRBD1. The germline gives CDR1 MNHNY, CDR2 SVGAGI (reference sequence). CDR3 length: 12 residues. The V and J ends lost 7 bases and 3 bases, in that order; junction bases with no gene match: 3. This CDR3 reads CASTQGNYEQYF. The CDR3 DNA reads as TGTGCCAGCACACAGGGGAACTACGAGCAGTACTTC.

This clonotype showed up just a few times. The CDR3 loop is CATSRDPAPETQYF. CDR3 nucleotide sequence: TGTGCCACCAGCAGAGATCCCGCCCCAGAGACCCAGTACTTC. V and J are TRBV15 and TRBJ2-5; D gene uncertain. Germline V CDR1 and CDR2: LNHNV, YYDKDF (reference sequence). The CDR3 has 14 residues. Trimming shortened V by 0 bases and J by 4 bases, and 9 bases separated the two germline ends.

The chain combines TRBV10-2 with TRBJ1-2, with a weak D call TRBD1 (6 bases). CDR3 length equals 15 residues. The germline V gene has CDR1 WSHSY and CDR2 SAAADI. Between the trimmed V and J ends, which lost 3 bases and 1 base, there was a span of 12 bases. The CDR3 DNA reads TGCGCCAGCAGTGAACAGGGAGGAGTTAACTATGGCTACACCTTC. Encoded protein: CASSEQGGVNYGYTF.

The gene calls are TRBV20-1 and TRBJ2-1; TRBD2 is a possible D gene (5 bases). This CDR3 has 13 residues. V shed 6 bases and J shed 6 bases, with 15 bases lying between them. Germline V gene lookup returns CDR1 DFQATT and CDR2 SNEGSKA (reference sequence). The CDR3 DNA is TGCAGTGCGTACAAGCGGACCCTCAATGAGCAGTTCTTC. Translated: CSAYKRTLNEQFF.

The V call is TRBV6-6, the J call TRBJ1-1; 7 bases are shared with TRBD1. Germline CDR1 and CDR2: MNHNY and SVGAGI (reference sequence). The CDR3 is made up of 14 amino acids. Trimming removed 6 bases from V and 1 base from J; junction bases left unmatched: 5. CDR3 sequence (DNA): TGTGCCAGCAGGCCACAGGGGACGAACACTGAAGCTTTCTTT. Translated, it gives CASRPQGTNTEAFF.

This chain's CDR3 is CASSLGGSSRNEQFF. CDR3 in DNA: TGTGCCAGCAGCTTAGGGGGATCCAGCAGGAATGAGCAGTTCTTC. The rearrangement links TRBV7-6 to TRBJ2-1; D is undetermined. V was cut by 1 base and J by 7 bases, with 14 bases left in between. There are 15 residues in the CDR3. Germline values: CDR1 SGHVS, CDR2 FNYEAQ.

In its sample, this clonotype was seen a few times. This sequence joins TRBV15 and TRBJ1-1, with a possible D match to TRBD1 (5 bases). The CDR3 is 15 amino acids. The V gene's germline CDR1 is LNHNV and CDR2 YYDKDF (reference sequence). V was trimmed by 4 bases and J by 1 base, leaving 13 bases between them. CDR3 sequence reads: CATSTQGAKNTEAFF. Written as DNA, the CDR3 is TGTGCCACCAGCACTCAAGGGGCCAAGAACACTGAAGCTTTCTTT. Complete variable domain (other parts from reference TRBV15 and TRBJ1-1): DAMVIQNPRYQVTQFGKPVTLSCSQTLNHNVMYWYQQKSSQAPKLLFHYYDKDFNNEADTPDNFQSRRPNTSFCFLDIRSPGLGDTAMYLCATSTQGAKNTEAFFGQGTRLTVV.

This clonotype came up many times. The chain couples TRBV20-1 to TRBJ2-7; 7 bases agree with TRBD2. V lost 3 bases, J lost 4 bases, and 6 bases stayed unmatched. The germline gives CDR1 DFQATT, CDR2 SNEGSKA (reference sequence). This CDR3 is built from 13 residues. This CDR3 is CSASGGSRYEQYF. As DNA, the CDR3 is TGCAGTGCTAGCGGCGGGAGTCGGTACGAGCAGTACTTC.

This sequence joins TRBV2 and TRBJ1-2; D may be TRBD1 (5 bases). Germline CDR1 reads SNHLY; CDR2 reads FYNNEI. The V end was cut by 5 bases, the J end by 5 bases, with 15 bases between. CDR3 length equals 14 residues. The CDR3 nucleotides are TGTGCCAGCAGTACCGACAGCACGCGGTATGGCTACACCTTC. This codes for CASSTDSTRYGYTF.

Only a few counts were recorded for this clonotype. For the CDR3, the DNA is TGTGCCAGCAGCTTGGACAGCCACATCGAGACCCAGTACTTC. Amino acids: CASSLDSHIETQYF. This chain uses TRBV5-5 with TRBJ2-5; D is unclear. V was pared by 0 bases and J by 5 bases, with 11 bases between. The CDR3 covers 14 residues. Germline-derived CDR1 and CDR2 are SGHKS and YYEKEE (reference sequence).

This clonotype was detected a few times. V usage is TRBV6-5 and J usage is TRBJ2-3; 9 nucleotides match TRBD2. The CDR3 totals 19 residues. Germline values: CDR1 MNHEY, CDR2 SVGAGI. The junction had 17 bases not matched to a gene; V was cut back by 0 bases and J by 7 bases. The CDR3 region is CASSYSRAQAGGSHYTQYF. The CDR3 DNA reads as TGTGCCAGCAGTTACTCGAGGGCTCAAGCGGGAGGCTCCCACTATACGCAGTATTTT.

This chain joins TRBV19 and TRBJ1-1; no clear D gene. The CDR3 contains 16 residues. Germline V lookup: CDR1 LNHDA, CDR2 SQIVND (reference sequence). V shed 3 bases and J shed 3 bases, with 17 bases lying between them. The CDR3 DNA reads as TGTGCCAGTAGTATTTTCGCAATTGGTGGATACACTGAAGCTTTCTTT. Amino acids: CASSIFAIGGYTEAFF.

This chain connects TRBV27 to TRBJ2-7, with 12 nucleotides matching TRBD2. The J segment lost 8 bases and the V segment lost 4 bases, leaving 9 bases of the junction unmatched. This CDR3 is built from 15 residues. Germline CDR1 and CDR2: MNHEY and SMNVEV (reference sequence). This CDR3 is CASSSPGLAGFKQYV. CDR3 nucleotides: TGTGCCAGCAGTTCCCCGGGACTAGCGGGTTTTAAGCAGTACGTC.

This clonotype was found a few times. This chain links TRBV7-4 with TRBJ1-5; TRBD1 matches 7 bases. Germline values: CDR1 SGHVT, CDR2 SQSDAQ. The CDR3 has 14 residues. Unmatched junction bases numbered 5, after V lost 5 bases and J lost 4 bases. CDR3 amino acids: CASSRDSQNQPQHF. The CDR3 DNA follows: TGTGCCAGCAGCCGGGACAGCCAAAATCAGCCCCAGCATTTT.

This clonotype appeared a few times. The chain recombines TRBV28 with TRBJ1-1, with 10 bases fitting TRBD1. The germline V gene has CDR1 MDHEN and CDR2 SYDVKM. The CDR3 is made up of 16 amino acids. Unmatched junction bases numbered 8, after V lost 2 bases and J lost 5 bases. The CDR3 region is CASSLGPGQGRTEAFF. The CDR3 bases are TGTGCCAGCAGTTTAGGGCCGGGACAGGGGAGGACTGAAGCTTTCTTT. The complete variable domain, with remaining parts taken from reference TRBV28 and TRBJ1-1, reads DVKVTQSSRYLVKRTGEKVFLECVQDMDHENMFWYRQDPGLGLRLIYFSYDVKMKEKGDIPEGYSVSREKKERFSLILESASTNQTSMYLCASSLGPGQGRTEAFFGQGTRLTVV.

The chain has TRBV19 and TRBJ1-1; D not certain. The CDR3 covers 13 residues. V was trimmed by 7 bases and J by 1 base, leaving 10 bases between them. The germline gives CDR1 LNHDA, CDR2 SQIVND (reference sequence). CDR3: CASTSKGNTEAFF. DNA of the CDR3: TGTGCCAGTACTTCTAAGGGGAACACTGAAGCTTTCTTT.

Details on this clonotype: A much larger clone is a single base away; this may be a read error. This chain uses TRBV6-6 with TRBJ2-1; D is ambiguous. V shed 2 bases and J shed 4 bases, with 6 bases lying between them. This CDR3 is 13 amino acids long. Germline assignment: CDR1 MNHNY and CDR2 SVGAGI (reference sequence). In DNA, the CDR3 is TGTGCCAGCAGTTACATCAAATACAATGAGCAGTTCTTC. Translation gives CASSYIKYNEQFF.

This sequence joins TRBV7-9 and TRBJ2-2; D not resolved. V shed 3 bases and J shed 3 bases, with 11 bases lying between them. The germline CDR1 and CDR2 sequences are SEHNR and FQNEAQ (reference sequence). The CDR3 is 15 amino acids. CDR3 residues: CASSFRSEYTGELFF. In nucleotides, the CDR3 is TGTGCCAGCAGCTTTCGGTCAGAATACACCGGGGAGCTGTTTTTT.

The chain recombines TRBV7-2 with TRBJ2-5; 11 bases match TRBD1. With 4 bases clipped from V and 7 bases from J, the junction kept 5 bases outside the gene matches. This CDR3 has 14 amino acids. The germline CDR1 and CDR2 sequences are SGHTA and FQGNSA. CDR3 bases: TGTGCCAGCAGCTCCGGACAGGGGGCTGTGACCCAGTACTTC. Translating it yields CASSSGQGAVTQYF.

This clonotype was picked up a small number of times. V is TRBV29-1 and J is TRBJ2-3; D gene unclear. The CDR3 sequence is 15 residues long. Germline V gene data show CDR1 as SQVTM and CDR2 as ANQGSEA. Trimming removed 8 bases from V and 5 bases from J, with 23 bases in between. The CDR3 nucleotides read TGCAGCTTCACCCCAAGAAGGGCTGTGGTAGATACGCAGTATTTT. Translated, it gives CSFTPRRAVVDTQYF.

The CDR3 spells CASSPPKASTDTQYF. Here the CDR3 DNA reads TGTGCCAGCTCACCACCGAAAGCCTCCACAGATACGCAGTATTTT. V gene TRBV18 combines with J gene TRBJ2-3, with D unresolved. This CDR3 spans 15 amino acids. The V end was cut by 0 bases, the J end by 2 bases, with 9 bases between. Germline CDR1 KGHSH, CDR2 LQKENI.

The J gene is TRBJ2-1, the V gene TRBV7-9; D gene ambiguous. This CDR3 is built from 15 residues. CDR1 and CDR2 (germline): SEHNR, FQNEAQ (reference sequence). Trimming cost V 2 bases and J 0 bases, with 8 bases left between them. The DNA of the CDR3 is TGTGCCAGCAGCTTATTGGTGAGCTCCTACAATGAGCAGTTCTTC. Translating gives CASSLLVSSYNEQFF.